This TCR beta chain was captured in a study of blood T cells in healthy people across ages. Isolation yielded PBMCs, at least 6.5 million per sample, in every case. PCR was performed a second time for about 7 to 11 cycles using a sample-barcoded 5' primer and a J-beta primer mix. One entry per CDR3 protein, called by TCRdb with MiXCR from the 5' RACE reads. The profile shows roughly 1,000,000 distinct CDR3 sequences, around 25% of them singletons. General study points: Strongly correlated with naive T cell percentage was TCR beta diversity.

CDR1 SEHNR and CDR2 FQNEAQ come from the germline V gene (reference sequence). The CDR3 has 14 amino acids. To note about this clonotype: The antigen is unknown.

The same sample was also used in a study of T cells of mothers and their children. As that report states: Over five children, together with their three healthy Caucasian mothers, made up the donors. When mothers and children were related, their normalized repertoire overlap, which was always slightly higher, did not differ significantly from that of unrelated pairs.

The chain couples TRBV7-9 to TRBJ2-5; 7 positions match TRBD2. The tail of the sequence fits TRBJ2-7 better, so the J call may be wrong. The source is a girl under 10 years old in good health. The sequencing sample was made of blood. CDR3 sequence reads: CASSFEGGPREQYF. The CDR3 DNA is TGTGCCAGCAGCTTTGAGGGAGGGCCCCGCGAGCAGTACTTC.